This TCR beta chain was sequenced during a study of T-cell reconstitution after alpha-beta-depleted transplantation in children. Notes on the study in general: Newly generated T cells supplied most T-cell counts and diversity one year post-transplant. Two months or so post-transplant, alpha-beta T cells reportedly derived from several hundred expanded graft clones.

With regard to this clonotype: Its antigen remains unidentified.

Unique molecular identifiers were used in preparing the TCRbeta library. TCRdb re-analysed the PCR reads in MiXCR, keeping a single row per CDR3 protein. The table includes around 420,000 distinct CDR3 sequences, under 20% detected once. Germline V gene lookup returns CDR1 SGHRS and CDR2 YFSETQ. This CDR3 spans 15 amino acids. With 3 bases clipped from V and 0 bases from J, the junction kept 5 bases outside the gene matches. V usage is TRBV5-1 and J usage is TRBJ2-7, with 8 positions matching TRBD2. Specimen: PBMCs, mostly from graft donor cells, collected 360 days after TCRalphabeta/CD19-depleted stem cell transplant. This TCR came from a boy less than two years old who had a stem cell transplant for Wiskott-Aldrich syndrome, so the T cells may come from the graft donor. The CDR3 loop reads CASSSTSESSYEQYF. The CDR3 coding sequence is TGCGCCAGCAGCTCGACTAGCGAGAGCTCCTACGAGCAGTACTTC.